The sequence of this T cell receptor (beta chain) was determined in a study of human T cells and chemical hapten exposure. Overall study context: Reading of the patch tests, which applied 0.01% DPC to the upper back, occurred at 6 days.

Time point of the sample: pre-sensitization, week 0. Stated treatment: therapeutic diphenylcyclopropenone sensitization with weekly scalp DPC. CDR1 is SGHTA and CDR2 is FQGNSA in the germline V gene. The V and J ends lost 7 bases and 5 bases, in that order; junction bases with no gene match: 5. The CDR3 has 15 amino acids. TCRdb passed the RACE reads through MiXCR, listing each CDR3 protein once. Of fewer than 300,000 distinct CDR3 sequences in the sample, about 9% were seen once. The chain links TRBV7-2 to TRBJ2-2; 12 nucleotides match TRBD2. The TCR was taken from a woman between 35 and 50 years old with alopecia areata. Some clones in this sample may be carry-over from other donors' samples. The input for sequencing was whole blood, taken in connection with sensitization to the hapten diphenylcyclopropenone (DPC). CDR3 residues: CASILAGGPTGELFF. Here the CDR3 DNA reads TGTGCCAGCATCCTAGCGGGAGGGCCGACCGGGGAGCTGTTTTTT.